This T cell receptor beta chain came from a study of T cell responses to AZD1222 COVID-19 vaccine. Study-level findings and limits: CD4 TCRs associated with vaccination spanned spike, dominating at 160-218 and 743-854. It was only after the peak T cell response that any repertoires were sampled. Following two doses of AZD1222, Spike-specific TCR breadth and depth rose. Donors were largely white British and mainly female; clonal diversity was possibly underestimated.

Measured with immunoSEQ multiplex PCR; TCRdb has only the in-frame clones, and not every one. The table includes fewer than 100,000 clones, nearly 90% detected once. Trimming pared 5 bases from V and 6 bases from J, leaving 14 bases between. The length of the CDR3 is 13 residues. The germline V gene encodes CDR1 KGHSH and CDR2 LQKENI. In regard to this clone: What it binds is unknown.

This rearrangement joins TRBV18 to TRBJ2-7, with D possibly called TRBD1 or TRBD2 (6 bases each). The source was peripheral blood, collected on day 0 of AZD1222 vaccination. The TCR sequence derives from an adult in good health. CDR3 residues: CASSSPGASEQYF. CDR3 bases: TGTGCCAGCTCAAGTCCGGGGGCGAGCGAGCAGTACTTC.